The 29 T cell receptor beta chains reported below all come from one sample, sequenced in a study of blood T cell repertoires in COVID-19. Profiling relied on immunoSEQ multiplex PCR, and the TCRdb table lists in-frame clones only, not all of them. The sample includes 55,000 to 75,000 clones, roughly 70% of them seen just once. The specimen was peripheral blood. These receptor sequences come from a man aged 55-75 years with acute or convalescent COVID-19.

The chain uses TRBV14 and TRBJ2-7, with TRBD1 matching 8 bases. The CDR3 is 12 amino acids. V lost 1 base, J lost 8 bases, and 1 base stayed unmatched. Germline values: CDR1 SGHDN, CDR2 FVKESK. The CDR3 is CASSQGQGKQYF. CDR3 DNA sequence: TGTGCCAGCAGCCAAGGACAGGGGAAGCAGTACTTC.

The genes are TRBV5-1 and TRBJ2-5; perhaps TRBD1 as D (6 bases). From germline, CDR1 is SGHRS and CDR2 YFSETQ. V lost 6 bases, J lost 5 bases, and 14 bases lay in between. This CDR3 spans 13 amino acids. The CDR3 spells CASKGRDMETQYF. The CDR3 DNA reads TGCGCCAGCAAGGGCAGGGACATGGAGACCCAGTACTTC.

The chain is built from TRBV7-2 and TRBJ2-7; 12 positions match TRBD2. Germline CDR1 reads SGHTA; CDR2 reads FQGNSA. After removal of 1 base from V and 5 bases from J, the junction contained 6 bases not matched to a gene. The CDR3 is 16 amino acids. The CDR3 DNA is TGTGCCAGCAGCTTAGGCGCTAGCGGGGGGGCTAACGAGCAGTACGTC. Its protein product is CASSLGASGGANEQYV.

The rearrangement joins TRBV7-6 to TRBJ2-6; the match to TRBD1 covers 10 bases. V was pared by 5 bases and J by 2 bases, with 6 bases of the junction left unmatched. The CDR3 extends over 17 amino acids. Germline V CDR1 and CDR2: SGHVS, FNYEAQ. Written as DNA, the CDR3 is TGTGCCAGCAGCCGTAGACAGGGGGCAACTGGGGCCAACGTCCTGACTTTC. This encodes CASSRRQGATGANVLTF. Based on the CDR3 plus reference TRBV7-6 and TRBJ2-6, the full variable domain is GAGVSQSPRYKVTKRGQDVALRCDPISGHVSLYWYRQALGQGPEFLTYFNYEAQQDKSGLPNDRFSAERPEGSISTLTIQRTEQRDSAMYRCASSRRQGATGANVLTFGAGSRLTVL.

V usage is TRBV19 and J usage is TRBJ2-5; D is undetermined. CDR1 is LNHDA, CDR2 SQIVND, per germline (reference sequence). V gave up 3 bases and J gave up 1 base, with 12 bases separating them. This CDR3 comprises 15 residues. In DNA form, the CDR3 reads TGTGCCAGTAGTATGCTTGTCAGGCCCCAAGAGACCCAGTACTTC. Its translation is CASSMLVRPQETQYF.

This rearrangement joins TRBV6-1 to TRBJ1-1; D possibly corresponds to TRBD1 (5 bases). CDR1 is MNHNS and CDR2 is SASEGT in the germline V gene. V lost 2 bases to trimming and J lost 7 bases, with 11 bases between them. The CDR3 is 13 amino acids. CDR3 region: CASSESRDVEAFF. The CDR3 DNA follows: TGTGCCAGCAGTGAAAGCAGGGATGTTGAAGCTTTCTTT.

The chain is built from TRBV30 and TRBJ1-5; D gene ambiguous. CDR1 is GTSNPN, CDR2 SVGIG, per germline (reference sequence). CDR3 length equals 13 residues. Trimming stripped 5 bases from V and 3 bases from J, with 11 bases between. CDR3 sequence: CAWSTLNNQPQHF. DNA for the CDR3: TGTGCCTGGTCGACATTGAACAATCAGCCCCAGCATTTT.

CDR3 protein: CASSQLAGGANEQFF. CDR3 coding DNA: TGTGCCAGCAGCCAACTAGCGGGGGGGGCGAATGAGCAGTTCTTC. The chain uses TRBV11-1 and TRBJ2-1; the match to TRBD2 covers 13 bases. The V gene's germline CDR1 is SGHAT and CDR2 FQDESV (reference sequence). V gave up 5 bases and J gave up 7 bases; unmatched junction bases: 5. CDR3 length: 15 residues.

This rearrangement joins TRBV7-9 to TRBJ2-7; 7 nucleotides line up with TRBD2. The J segment lost 0 bases and the V segment lost 5 bases, leaving 1 base of the junction unmatched. The CDR3 consists of 13 residues. Germline CDR1 and CDR2: SEHNR and FQNEAQ (reference sequence). CDR3 amino acids: CASSRGVSYEQYF. CDR3 bases: TGTGCCAGCAGCCGGGGGGTCTCCTACGAGCAGTACTTC.

The V and J genes are TRBV7-3 and TRBJ2-2; D gene unclear. This CDR3 has 12 residues. Germline CDR1 reads SGHTA; CDR2 reads FQGTGA. Trimming took off 4 bases at V and 2 bases at J, with 2 bases between the two ends. DNA for the CDR3: TGTGCCAGCAGCTCTAACACCGGGGAGCTGTTTTTT. Protein product: CASSSNTGELFF.

This chain links TRBV4-1 with TRBJ2-3; D may be TRBD1 (6 bases). The CDR3 is 14 residues long. Trimming pared 4 bases from V and 4 bases from J, leaving 12 bases between. Germline V lookup: CDR1 MGHRA, CDR2 YSYEKL. CDR3 sequence: CASSPYRDADTQYF. For the CDR3, the DNA is TGCGCCAGCAGCCCCTACAGGGACGCAGATACGCAGTATTTT.

This clone has only a few counts. The chain combines TRBV25-1 with TRBJ2-3, with D maybe TRBD1 (5 bases). There are 14 residues in the CDR3. Trimming pared 2 bases from V and 1 base from J, leaving 7 bases between. Per the germline V gene, CDR1 is MGHDK and CDR2 is SYGVNS. CDR3 loop: CASSEGAGTDTQYF. The CDR3 DNA sequence: TGTGCCAGCAGTGAAGGGGCGGGCACAGATACGCAGTATTTT.

The V and J genes are TRBV24-1 and TRBJ2-2, with 7 bases matching TRBD1. CDR3 size: 15 residues. Germline V gives CDR1 KGHDR, CDR2 SFDVKD. The V gene end was trimmed by 3 bases and the J gene end by 7 bases; junction bases not matched to a gene: 7. The DNA of the CDR3 is TGTGCCACCAGTGATGACGGACAGGTGGTCGGGGAGCTGTTTTTT. Protein product: CATSDDGQVVGELFF.

This clone was counted only a few times. This chain joins TRBV27 and TRBJ1-6, with 7 bases matching TRBD1. V gave up 4 bases and J gave up 7 bases; unmatched junction bases: 4. This CDR3 contains 14 residues. Germline V gene data show CDR1 as MNHEY and CDR2 as SMNVEV (reference sequence). CDR3 coding DNA: TGTGCCAGCAGTTGGGACAGAGGGAATTCACCCCTCCACTTT. Translating gives CASSWDRGNSPLHF.

This chain uses TRBV12-3 or TRBV12-4 with TRBJ1-1; 7 bases align to TRBD1. This CDR3 is built from 11 residues. V was clipped by 6 bases and J by 11 bases; unmatched bases: 6. CDR3 region: CASSPRGAAFF. The CDR3 coding sequence is TGTGCCAGCAGCCCCAGGGGGGCGGCTTTCTTT.

The chain links TRBV5-1 to TRBJ2-7; 8 bases map to TRBD2. V lost 0 bases and J lost 6; bases outside the gene matches: 5. Germline CDR1 is SGHRS and CDR2 is YFSETQ. This CDR3 has 14 residues. The CDR3 DNA is TGCGCCAGCAGCTTGGAAGCGGGGGAGGGCGAGCAGTACGTC. It yields the protein CASSLEAGEGEQYV.

J is TRBJ2-1 and V is TRBV5-1, with TRBD2 identical over 12 bases. Germline V gene lookup returns CDR1 SGHRS and CDR2 YFSETQ. The V segment lost 4 bases and the J segment 8 bases; nucleotides outside the gene matches: 13. The length of the CDR3 is 17 residues. The CDR3 sequence is CASSEPSLAGGRDEQFF. DNA of the CDR3: TGCGCCAGCAGCGAACCTTCCCTAGCGGGGGGGCGCGATGAGCAGTTCTTC.

The V and J genes are TRBV5-5 and TRBJ2-7; D ambiguous. The CDR3 is made up of 14 amino acids. Germline CDR1 and CDR2: SGHKS and YYEKEE (reference sequence). Trimming left V 4 bases short and J 1 base short, with 12 bases between. CDR3 DNA: TGTGCCAGCAGCCCCTACAGTGCTTCCTACGAGCAGTACTTC. It yields the protein CASSPYSASYEQYF.

This clone is a singleton in its sample. The V and J genes are TRBV19 and TRBJ1-3, with D hard to call. Between the trimmed V and J ends, which lost 3 bases and 0 bases, there was a span of 9 bases. This CDR3 spans 15 amino acids. Germline V gives CDR1 LNHDA, CDR2 SQIVND (reference sequence). CDR3 in DNA: TGTGCCAGTAGTATTACCTCCAGCTCTGGAAACACCATATATTTT. Its translation is CASSITSSSGNTIYF.

The chain employs TRBV5-1 and TRBJ2-1, with 11 bases aligning to TRBD2. The ends lost 5 bases at V and 0 bases at J; junction bases unmatched: 22. This CDR3 has 22 residues. Looked up from germline, CDR1 is SGHRS and CDR2 is YFSETQ. The CDR3 DNA follows: TGCGCCAGCAGGCACTTTCGACCCTCGACTAGCGGGGTGACTAGCTCCTACAATGAGCAGTTCTTC. It translates to CASRHFRPSTSGVTSSYNEQFF.

This clone was seen once. The V call is TRBV3-1 (or the pseudogene TRBV3-2), the J call TRBJ1-2, with D perhaps TRBD1 (5 bases). V was shortened by 1 base and J by 4 bases, with 16 bases between the two germline ends. The CDR3 is 16 amino acids. Germline CDR1 and CDR2: LGHDT and YNNKEL (reference sequence). The CDR3 sequence is CASSQAPDQGPYGYTF. DNA for the CDR3: TGTGCCAGCAGCCAAGCACCTGATCAGGGCCCCTATGGCTACACCTTC.

V gene TRBV5-1 combines with J gene TRBJ2-3, with 7 bases lining up with TRBD1. Germline assignment: CDR1 SGHRS and CDR2 YFSETQ. The CDR3 covers 16 residues. V was pared by 0 bases and J by 0 bases, with 4 bases of the junction left unmatched. The chain's CDR3 is CASSLGDRGSTDTQYF. For the CDR3, the DNA is TGCGCCAGCAGCTTGGGGGACAGAGGGAGCACAGATACGCAGTATTTT. The full variable domain, with the rest looked up from reference TRBV5-1 and TRBJ2-3, is KAGVTQTPRYLIKTRGQQVTLSCSPISGHRSVSWYQQTPGQGLQFLFEYFSETQRNKGNFPGRFSGRQFSNSRSEMNVSTLELGDSALYLCASSLGDRGSTDTQYFGPGTRLTVL.

The V gene is TRBV4-1, the J gene TRBJ2-5, with TRBD2 matching 11 bases. The CDR3 has 14 amino acids. Germline values: CDR1 MGHRA, CDR2 YSYEKL. Germline trimming cut 1 base from V and 5 bases from J; bases unmatched to any gene: 0. The CDR3 bases are TGCGCCAGCAGCCAAGGACTAGCGGGGGAGACCCAGTACTTC. Its translation is CASSQGLAGETQYF.

The CDR3, as DNA: TGTGCCAGCAGCTTGGACACCTCCTACGAGCAGTACGTC. It codes for CASSLDTSYEQYV. The chain links TRBV11-2 to TRBJ2-7, with a weak D call TRBD1 (5 bases). Germline V lookup: CDR1 SGHAT, CDR2 FQNNGV. The CDR3 extends over 13 amino acids. The V end lost 3 bases, the J end lost 0 bases, and 6 bases lay between the germline ends.

V is TRBV5-1 and J is TRBJ2-7; maybe TRBD2 (6 bases). This CDR3 region has 15 residues. The V end lost 0 bases, the J end lost 2 bases, and 12 bases lay between the germline ends. CDR1 and CDR2 from the germline V gene are SGHRS and YFSETQ. CDR3 loop: CASSLGGPGAYEQYV. The DNA for the CDR3 is TGCGCCAGCAGCTTGGGAGGGCCGGGGGCCTACGAGCAGTACGTC.

This clone was detected a few times. The chain recombines TRBV19 with TRBJ1-4; D is undetermined. The CDR3 runs to 14 residues. Trimming removed 7 bases from V and 4 bases from J, with 13 bases in between. Germline V gene sequence: CDR1 LNHDA, CDR2 SQIVND (reference sequence). Here the CDR3 DNA reads TGTGCCAGTACCCGTACTTATTTTAATGAAAAACTGTTTTTT. This gives the protein CASTRTYFNEKLFF.

The chain combines TRBV12-5 with TRBJ2-1, with 8 bases lining up with TRBD2. The CDR3 runs 12 residues. With V trimmed by 4 bases and J by 11 bases, 4 bases remained unmatched. CDR1 LGHNT and CDR2 FRNRAP come from the germline V gene. The CDR3 is CASGYTSGQQFF. The CDR3 region has the DNA TGTGCTAGTGGTTATACTAGCGGCCAGCAGTTCTTC.

The genes are TRBV28 and TRBJ1-5, with 7 bases identical to TRBD1. V lost 8 bases to trimming and J lost 5 bases; unmatched junction nucleotides: 3. This CDR3 is built from 12 residues. Germline lookup yields CDR1 MDHEN and CDR2 SYDVKM. CDR3 sequence: CASQGGHQPQHF. Written as DNA, the CDR3 is TGTGCCAGCCAGGGGGGACATCAGCCCCAGCATTTT.

The chain has TRBV4-1 and TRBJ1-6, with D perhaps matching TRBD1 (6 bases). CDR1 is MGHRA and CDR2 is YSYEKL in the germline V gene. CDR3 length equals 19 residues. V lost 0 bases and J lost 8, with 23 bases in between. CDR3 protein: CASSQDWGIGSAGDSPLHF. CDR3 sequence (DNA): TGCGCCAGCAGCCAAGATTGGGGTATCGGGTCGGCAGGGGATTCACCCCTCCACTTT.